The clone carrying this T cell receptor beta chain has a handful of counts. These data come from a study of cytomegalovirus exposure and HLA in healthy donors. Both 60 Vbeta primers and 13 Jbeta primers went into the PCR. Repertoires were generated with immunoSEQ multiplex PCR, while TCRdb's copy carries only in-frame clones and drops some. Here the sample spans tens of thousands of clones, roughly four fifths being singletons. This receptor was identified in a man between 18 and 35 years old in good health and CMV-seronegative. Input material: PBMCs.

The CDR3 loop is CASRQGLTNTGELFF. CDR3 nucleotides: TGTGCCAGCAGACAGGGTCTGACGAACACCGGGGAGCTGTTTTTT. The chain is built from TRBV5-8 and TRBJ2-2; a possible D gene is TRBD1 (6 bases). The CDR3 length is 15 residues. Germline assignment: CDR1 SGHTS and CDR2 YDEGEE. V was shortened by 5 bases and J by 0 bases, with 11 bases between the two germline ends.